The source of this TCR beta chain is a study of T cell responses to AZD1222 COVID-19 vaccine (dated by TCRdb to the early 2020s). About the study as a whole: TCR sequencing was performed for more than 230 trial participants, of whom 200 to 210 were given two doses of AZD1222 and around 26 were given two doses of MenACWY control vaccine. Enrollment into the trials was organized by age into subgroups of 18-55, 56-69 and 70-plus years, and those subgroups contained approximately 160, 26 and 62 TCR-sequenced participants, respectively.

According to the study, the label for this sample's time point signals: about 28 days (+/-7) after the second vaccine dose. AZD1222 recipients given second doses at about 4 weeks or at about 12 weeks were pooled, since spike-specific TCR depth and breadth were not found to differ between the two schedules. Vaccinee samples were obtained from the UK trials COV001 and COV002, which included a single-blind randomized controlled phase 2/3 trial of AZD1222 (ChAdOx1 nCoV-19) in healthy adults. For TCRbeta chain sequencing, PBMC samples from trial participants were taken at day 0 and at day 28 after the second dose. With regard to this clone: No antigen is known for it. No qualities accompany the bases; no much larger clone lies one base away.

Results the study describes overall, beyond this receptor: Because no day 14 peak-response samples were available, the repertoires could be characterized only after the peak T cell response. Epitopes outside the regions mutated in the B.1.351 and B.1.1.7 variants were reportedly recognized by nearly half of the unique spike-specific TCRs. Participants were mostly white British, with more females than males. The authors suggested clonal diversity may have been underestimated. Conclusions about previously exposed vaccinees were limited because only six or seven AZD1222 recipients were SARS-CoV-2 seropositive at baseline. The 56-69-year group was small, and its depth increase did not reach significance, likely because of low power. The whole spike protein was spanned by vaccine-associated CD4 TCRs, and dominant responses were seen in regions 160-218 and 743-854. After two AZD1222 doses, both the breadth and the depth of spike-specific TCRs were significantly higher than at day 0 and than in MenACWY recipients.

From the cysteine through the phenylalanine, the CDR3 covers 15 amino acids. Only the CDR3 DNA stays, 45 bases, in frame from base 1. The germline V gene encodes CDR1 ENHRY and CDR2 SYGVKD. V and J are trimmed by 10 bases and 2 bases, and the gene matches miss 11 bases of the junction. The CDR3 regions of human TCRbeta chains were subjected to immunosequencing. Regarding the original processing steps: TCRs in the repertoires were matched against a reference library of SARS-CoV-2-specific TCRs that had been generated with the MIRA antigen-specificity platform. Breadth meant the fraction of unique TCRs that were SARS-CoV-2-associated, whereas depth meant the fraction of total T cells that were SARS-CoV-2-associated. Using the MIRA data, every spike-specific TCR was mapped to the spike region that the TCR reacted to and assigned to either a CD4 or a CD8 class. Log10-transformed breadth and depth values were compared by one-way ANOVA with Sidak's multiple comparisons tests. TCRdb retrieved this table from immuneACCESS and kept in-frame rearrangements only. Not all clones are present; in checked studies, unresolved V genes account for under half, and no reason is known for the remainder. D and trimming come from the DNA, and the V and J calls and clone size come from that table. The sample contains some 130,000 clones, approximately 90% of them found a single time. The top ten constitute more than 1% of the sample.

The clonotype was recovered from an adult who received the AZD1222 COVID-19 vaccine. This chain joins TRBV10-3 to TRBJ2-7, and 10 junctional nucleotides match TRBD2. The sample was peripheral blood, taken 28 days after the second AZD1222 dose. Here the CDR3 is given as CATLPQREGPYEQYF. The nucleotide sequence reads TGTGCCACCCTCCCCCAGCGGGAGGGCCCCTACGAGCAGTACTTC.